This T cell receptor (beta chain) was found in a study of blood T cell repertoires in COVID-19. Study summary: Acute and convalescent COVID-19 samples came from the United States, Italy and Spain. Sample material is recorded as cDNA or gDNA derived from T cells, B-cell-depleted T cells, or PBMCs.

In the authors' methods: Amplification of reference gene primers was used by the study to estimate nucleated cell counts. Generated by immunoSEQ multiplex PCR, the TCRdb table keeps only in-frame clones and is missing some. V, J and clone size derive from that table, while D and trimming were established from the DNA sequence. The sample carries 200,000 to 300,000 clones, around 84% recorded once. The clonotype originates from a man aged 60 to 69 with acute or convalescent COVID-19. Source material: peripheral blood.

The CDR3 region is CASSSGTGWGEQFF. In DNA form, the CDR3 reads TGTGCCAGCAGTTCAGGGACAGGGTGGGGTGAGCAGTTCTTC. The V and J genes are TRBV6-2 or TRBV6-3 and TRBJ2-1, with 9 bases that match TRBD1. This CDR3 spans 14 amino acids. V lost 4 bases, J lost 9 bases, and 7 bases stayed unmatched. Germline lookup yields CDR1 MNHEY and CDR2 SVGEGT.